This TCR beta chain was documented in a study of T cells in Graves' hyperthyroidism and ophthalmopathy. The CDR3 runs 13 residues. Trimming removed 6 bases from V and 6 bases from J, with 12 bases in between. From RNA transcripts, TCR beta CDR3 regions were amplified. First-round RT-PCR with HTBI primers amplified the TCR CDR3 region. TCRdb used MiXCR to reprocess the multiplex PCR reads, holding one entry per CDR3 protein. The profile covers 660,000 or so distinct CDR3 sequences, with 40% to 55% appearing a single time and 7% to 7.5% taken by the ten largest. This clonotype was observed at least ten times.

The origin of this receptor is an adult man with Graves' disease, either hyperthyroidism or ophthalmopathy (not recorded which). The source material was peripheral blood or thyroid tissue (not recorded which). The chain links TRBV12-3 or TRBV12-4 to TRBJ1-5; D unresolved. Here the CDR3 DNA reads TGTGCCAGCAGCACGGACGTACCTCAGCCCCAGCATTTT. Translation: CASSTDVPQPQHF.